This section outlines one T cell receptor beta chain sequence together with its context. The sample belongs to a study of cytomegalovirus exposure and HLA in healthy donors. The PCR ran on 60 Vbeta and 13 Jbeta primers. The assay was immunoSEQ multiplex PCR, and TCRdb's table has in-frame clones only and misses some. Of 110,000 to 150,000 clones listed, 68% were seen once; the top ten hold around 4.2%. Germline lookup yields CDR1 SGHRS and CDR2 YFSETQ. V was clipped by 7 bases and J by 5 bases; unmatched bases: 11. The CDR3 is 15 amino acids. The TCR originated in a man aged 55-75 years in good health and CMV-seronegative. Sequenced material: PBMCs. The V call is TRBV5-1, the J call TRBJ2-5; 10 bases agree with TRBD1. CDR3 sequence (DNA): TGCGCCAGCGGGCGACAGGGGGCGTTTGGTGAGACCCAGTACTTC. As protein: CASGRQGAFGETQYF.